Listed here are 14 T cell receptor beta chains from one sample, sequenced in a study of blood T cell repertoires in COVID-19. Assay used: immunoSEQ multiplex PCR; TCRdb lists only in-frame clones, some missing. Of fewer than 350,000 clones listed, less than 85% were seen once; the top ten hold 2% to 3%. The sequencing input was PBMCs or T cells enriched from blood (not recorded which). Receptors were obtained from a woman aged 45-59 years who had recovered from COVID-19.

The chain combines TRBV9 with TRBJ1-2; D ambiguous. From germline, CDR1 is SGDLS and CDR2 YYNGEE. The V end was cut by 1 base, the J end by 6 bases, with 10 bases between. This CDR3 comprises 13 residues. CDR3 amino acids: CASSVNTVNGYTF. The CDR3 DNA reads TGTGCCAGCAGCGTAAACACAGTCAATGGCTACACCTTC.

The J gene is TRBJ2-3, the V gene TRBV6-2 or TRBV6-3; 14 nucleotides match TRBD2. From germline, CDR1 is MNHEY and CDR2 SVGEGT. The J segment lost 4 bases and the V segment lost 4 bases, leaving 7 bases of the junction unmatched. This CDR3 contains 17 residues. In nucleotides, the CDR3 is TGTGCCAGCAGTTGGGGACTAGCGGGAGCCGGCGCAGATACGCAGTATTTT. It specifies CASSWGLAGAGADTQYF.

The chain combines TRBV5-4 with TRBJ1-2; TRBD1 is a possible D gene (6 bases). This CDR3 is 13 amino acids long. The V and J ends lost 0 bases and 8 bases respectively, with 11 bases between them. CDR1 is SGHNT, CDR2 YYREEE, per germline (reference sequence). CDR3 loop: CASSLDRDRGYTF. The CDR3 DNA follows: TGTGCCAGCAGCTTGGACAGGGATCGCGGCTACACCTTC. The entire variable domain, with the rest obtained from reference TRBV5-4 and TRBJ1-2, is as follows: ETGVTQSPTHLIKTRGQQVTLRCSSQSGHNTVSWYQQALGQGPQFIFQYYREEENGRGNFPPRFSGLQFPNYSSELNVNALELDDSALYLCASSLDRDRGYTFGSGTRLTVV.

The chain uses TRBV19 and TRBJ1-4, with a weak D call TRBD1 (5 bases). V was clipped by 9 bases and J by 1 base, with 12 bases between them. There are 14 residues in the CDR3. Germline CDR1 reads LNHDA; CDR2 reads SQIVND (reference sequence). CDR3 nucleotides: TGTGCCAGCACCGGACATTTAACTAATGAAAAACTGTTTTTT. The encoded protein is CASTGHLTNEKLFF.

This clone was detected once. The V and J genes are TRBV4-3 and TRBJ2-7, with D possibly being TRBD2 (6 bases). Trimming pared 0 bases from V and 2 bases from J, leaving 17 bases between. Germline lookup yields CDR1 LGHNA and CDR2 YSLEER. There are 17 residues in the CDR3. Here the CDR3 DNA reads TGCGCCAGCAGCCAAGATTGGGCGGGACTGACGCCCTACGAGCAGTACTTC. This codes for CASSQDWAGLTPYEQYF.

This sequence joins TRBV6-2 or TRBV6-3 and TRBJ2-3; 12 positions agree with TRBD2. The length of the CDR3 is 16 residues. Trimming cost V 4 bases and J 6 bases; bases outside gene matches: 8. From germline, CDR1 is MNHEY and CDR2 SVGEGT. The CDR3 protein is CASSSIRLAGVDTQYF. The CDR3 DNA sequence: TGTGCCAGCAGTTCTATAAGACTAGCGGGAGTTGATACGCAGTATTTT.

The V call is TRBV5-1, the J call TRBJ2-4; 11 bases fit TRBD1. Looked up from germline, CDR1 is SGHRS and CDR2 is YFSETQ. Germline trimming cut 4 bases from V and 8 bases from J; bases unmatched to any gene: 5. This CDR3 is 14 amino acids long. The CDR3, as DNA: TGCGCCAGCAGCCCGGGACAGGGGGAGGACATTCAGTACTTC. It translates to CASSPGQGEDIQYF.

V gene TRBV5-1 combines with J gene TRBJ2-5; 8 positions agree with TRBD2. The V gene end was trimmed by 5 bases and the J gene end by 1 base; junction bases not matched to a gene: 4. The germline gives CDR1 SGHRS, CDR2 YFSETQ. The CDR3 covers 14 residues. CDR3 protein: CASSGGGLQETQYF. DNA for the CDR3: TGCGCCAGCAGTGGCGGGGGGCTCCAAGAGACCCAGTACTTC.

The rearrangement uses TRBV9 and TRBJ2-1; D is ambiguous. CDR3 length: 15 residues. V was trimmed by 3 bases and J by 2 bases, leaving 12 bases between them. From germline, CDR1 is SGDLS and CDR2 YYNGEE. The CDR3 sequence: CASSAHSIAYNEQFF. In nucleotides, the CDR3 is TGTGCCAGCAGCGCCCATTCCATTGCCTACAATGAGCAGTTCTTC. The variable domain in full, with the rest retrieved from reference TRBV9 and TRBJ2-1, is DSGVTQTPKHLITATGQRVTLRCSPRSGDLSVYWYQQSLDQGLQFLIQYYNGEERAKGNILERFSAQQFPDLHSELNLSSLELGDSALYFCASSAHSIAYNEQFFGPGTRLTVL.

This rearrangement joins TRBV24-1 to TRBJ2-1; 9 bases line up with TRBD1. This CDR3 contains 17 residues. With V trimmed by 4 bases and J by 4 bases, 10 bases remained unmatched. Germline V gene sequence: CDR1 KGHDR, CDR2 SFDVKD. CDR3 DNA sequence: TGTGCCACCAGTGAACGCCTGGGACAGGGCCGTTACAATGAGCAGTTCTTC. Its protein product is CATSERLGQGRYNEQFF.

This clone was counted a single time. The genes are TRBV27 and TRBJ1-1; possibly TRBD1 for D (5 bases). The CDR3 spans 16 residues. Looked up from germline, CDR1 is MNHEY and CDR2 is SMNVEV (reference sequence). The germline V and J ends were trimmed by 5 bases and 0 bases, with 16 bases remaining between them. CDR3: CASSLAGPYMNTEAFF. CDR3 DNA sequence: TGTGCCAGCAGTCTAGCGGGACCTTACATGAACACTGAAGCTTTCTTT.

This clone has ten or more counts. J is TRBJ1-5 and V is TRBV27, with D unclear. Germline values: CDR1 MNHEY, CDR2 SMNVEV (reference sequence). V gave up 3 bases and J gave up 15 bases, with 18 bases separating them. The CDR3 totals 13 residues. CDR3 residues: CASSLSLGFSRHF. CDR3 coding DNA: TGTGCCAGCAGTTTGAGTCTCGGGTTCAGCCGGCATTTT.

The V gene is TRBV7-9, the J gene TRBJ1-1, with a weak D call TRBD1 (6 bases). V lost 5 bases and J lost 4, with 23 bases in between. Germline V gene data show CDR1 as SEHNR and CDR2 as FQNEAQ (reference sequence). The CDR3 has 17 amino acids. CDR3 bases: TGTGCCAGCAGCCCCGCACAGGGAAGGCTTCAATCCACTGAAGCTTTCTTT. This codes for CASSPAQGRLQSTEAFF.

The chain links TRBV5-1 to TRBJ1-2; TRBD1 aligns across 7 bases. The CDR3 sequence is 15 residues long. Per the germline V gene, CDR1 is SGHRS and CDR2 is YFSETQ. Trimming took 4 bases from V and 5 from J; bases not matched to a gene: 11. The CDR3 loop reads CASSPEGAQDYGYTF. CDR3 sequence (DNA): TGCGCCAGCAGCCCAGAGGGGGCTCAGGATTATGGCTACACCTTC.